Each of the 21 T cell receptor beta chains below was sequenced from the same sample in a study of blood T cell repertoires in COVID-19. Measured with immunoSEQ multiplex PCR; TCRdb has only the in-frame clones, and not every one. The table has some 260,000 clones, roughly 85% seen once; the top ten hold around 3.2%. Input material: peripheral blood. The receptors originated from a woman younger than 30 with acute or convalescent COVID-19.

The rearrangement links TRBV7-6 to TRBJ2-2, with D maybe TRBD2 (5 bases). Trimming removed 8 bases at V and 0 bases at J, with 7 bases between. The CDR3 is 13 amino acids. Germline assignment: CDR1 SGHVS and CDR2 FNYEAQ. The CDR3 region is CASLSANTGELFF. In nucleotides, the CDR3 is TGTGCCAGCCTTAGCGCGAACACCGGGGAGCTGTTTTTT.

The V and J genes are TRBV3-1 (or the pseudogene TRBV3-2) and TRBJ2-1; 9 bases line up with TRBD2. Germline V lookup: CDR1 LGHDT, CDR2 YNNKEL (reference sequence). This CDR3 has 17 amino acids. The trim removed 4 bases at V and 7 bases at J, leaving 14 bases unmatched. The CDR3 region is CASSPRAWLAGSNEQFF. The CDR3 DNA sequence: TGTGCCAGCAGCCCCCGTGCGTGGCTAGCGGGAAGTAATGAGCAGTTCTTC.

The chain carries TRBV7-9 and TRBJ2-2, with TRBD2 identical over 14 bases. V dropped 4 bases and J dropped 4; count of bases not matched to a gene: 5. Germline CDR1 is SEHNR and CDR2 is FQNEAQ (reference sequence). The CDR3 is 17 residues long. The CDR3 region is CASSSNGLAGGTGELFF. CDR3 sequence (DNA): TGTGCCAGCAGCTCCAATGGACTAGCGGGAGGCACCGGGGAGCTGTTTTTT.

V gene TRBV7-2 combines with J gene TRBJ2-7; D perhaps matches TRBD2 (5 bases). There are 14 residues in the CDR3. The V gene's germline CDR1 is SGHTA and CDR2 FQGNSA. Trimming removed 5 bases at V and 4 bases at J, with 15 bases between. The DNA of the CDR3 is TGTGCCAGCAGCCCCACGCCAGGAGGTTACGAGCAGTACTTC. Translation gives CASSPTPGGYEQYF.

V is TRBV4-3 and J is TRBJ2-2; 8 nucleotides align to TRBD1. CDR3 length: 17 residues. The trim removed 0 bases at V and 9 bases at J, leaving 12 bases unmatched. CDR1 is LGHNA and CDR2 is YSLEER in the germline V gene. The CDR3 here is CASSQDEARTGFRELFF. The CDR3 DNA is TGCGCCAGCAGCCAAGATGAAGCCCGGACAGGGTTCCGGGAGCTGTTTTTT.

V usage is TRBV6-5 and J usage is TRBJ2-7, with 8 bases lining up with TRBD1. The CDR3 runs to 14 residues. With V trimmed by 8 bases and J by 3 bases, 9 bases remained unmatched. CDR1 is MNHEY, CDR2 SVGAGI, per germline. The CDR3 is CASGRTGILYEQYF. As DNA, the CDR3 is TGTGCCAGCGGGCGGACAGGGATCCTCTACGAGCAGTACTTC.

The rearrangement links TRBV3-1 (or the pseudogene TRBV3-2) to TRBJ2-3; perhaps TRBD2 as D (5 bases). The ends were cut back, 4 bases at V and 6 bases at J, with 11 bases in the middle. Germline CDR1 reads LGHDT; CDR2 reads YNNKEL (reference sequence). The CDR3 consists of 13 residues. CDR3 in amino acids: CASSPRLFDTQYF. The DNA for the CDR3 is TGTGCCAGCAGCCCCCGACTATTTGATACGCAGTATTTT.

This clone was recorded only once. This chain joins TRBV2 and TRBJ2-2, with 7 bases matching TRBD2. Trimming removed 4 bases from V and 4 bases from J; junction bases left unmatched: 6. The CDR3 spans 15 residues. The germline V gene has CDR1 SNHLY and CDR2 FYNNEI. Written as DNA, the CDR3 is TGTGCCAGCAGTGGGGTAGCGGGCGGCACCGGGGAGCTGTTTTTT. Protein product: CASSGVAGGTGELFF.

The V call is TRBV28, the J call TRBJ2-1; 11 bases are a match to TRBD2. J gave up 8 bases and V 7 bases, and 10 bases lay outside the gene matches. CDR3 length: 15 amino acids. Looked up from germline, CDR1 is MDHEN and CDR2 is SYDVKM. For the CDR3, the DNA is TGTGCCAGCACCAAGACTAGCGGGATGGACTATGAGCAGTTCTTC. Protein sequence: CASTKTSGMDYEQFF.

The chain has TRBV7-6 and TRBJ2-3; tentatively, D is TRBD2 (5 bases). CDR1 is SGHVS and CDR2 is FNYEAQ in the germline V gene. The germline V and J ends were trimmed by 3 bases and 1 base, with 14 bases remaining between them. The CDR3 runs 16 residues. For the CDR3, the DNA is TGTGCCAGCAGCTTGCGCGAGGCGGAGGGCACAGATACGCAGTATTTT. Translation: CASSLREAEGTDTQYF.

The J gene is TRBJ1-1, the V gene TRBV7-8; D possibly corresponds to TRBD1 (5 bases). This CDR3 comprises 14 residues. V lost 7 bases and J lost 0, with 12 bases in between. Germline V gives CDR1 SGHVS, CDR2 FQNEAQ. This CDR3 reads CASMGRHLNTEAFF. In DNA form, the CDR3 reads TGTGCCAGCATGGGGCGGCATCTGAACACTGAAGCTTTCTTT.

J is TRBJ1-2 and V is TRBV6-5; the match to TRBD1 covers 7 bases. From germline, CDR1 is MNHEY and CDR2 SVGAGI. Trimming took 6 bases from V and 1 from J; bases not matched to a gene: 5. The CDR3 runs 14 residues. The CDR3 reads CASRLTGRNYGYTF. CDR3 DNA: TGTGCCAGCAGATTGACAGGGCGTAACTATGGCTACACCTTC.

The genes are TRBV5-1 and TRBJ1-5, with D perhaps TRBD1 (5 bases). Germline CDR1 SGHRS, CDR2 YFSETQ. The CDR3 covers 13 residues. The ends were cut back, 0 bases at V and 7 bases at J, with 8 bases in the middle. The CDR3 loop is CASSLGGGQPQHF. The CDR3 nucleotides read TGCGCCAGCAGCTTGGGTGGGGGGCAGCCCCAGCATTTT.

The chain couples TRBV18 to TRBJ1-1; a possible D gene is TRBD1 (6 bases). Deletions cut 3 bases from V and 5 bases from J, with 13 bases between. The CDR3 totals 14 residues. CDR1 KGHSH and CDR2 LQKENI come from the germline V gene. The CDR3 nucleotides read TGTGCCAGCTCACCGGGAACAGGGCAAACTGAAGCTTTCTTT. Protein sequence: CASSPGTGQTEAFF. Drawing the rest from reference TRBV18 and TRBJ1-1, the complete variable domain is NAGVMQNPRHLVRRRGQEARLRCSPMKGHSHVYWYRQLPEEGLKFMVYLQKENIIDESGMPKERFSAEFPKEGPSILRIQQVVRGDSAAYFCASSPGTGQTEAFFGQGTRLTVV.

V and J are TRBV12-5 and TRBJ2-2; TRBD1 is a possible D gene (6 bases). CDR1 and CDR2 (germline): LGHNT, FRNRAP. CDR3 length equals 15 residues. Trimming left V 3 bases short and J 0 bases short, with 8 bases between. The DNA of the CDR3 is TGTGCTAGTGGTTTTGGACAGTCGAACACCGGGGAGCTGTTTTTT. This encodes CASGFGQSNTGELFF.

This chain uses TRBV28 with TRBJ2-2, with D possibly TRBD2 on 6 matching bases. Trimming shortened V by 3 bases and J by 6 bases, and 14 bases separated the two germline ends. The CDR3 has 15 amino acids. CDR1 MDHEN and CDR2 SYDVKM come from the germline V gene. The CDR3 region has the DNA TGTGCCAGCAGTTTCCAACTAGCAGGGTCCGGGGAGCTGTTTTTT. This encodes CASSFQLAGSGELFF.

This CDR3 is CASSPRHREASGRTDTQYF. As DNA, the CDR3 is TGCGCCAGCAGCCCACGCCATAGGGAGGCTAGCGGGAGGACAGATACGCAGTATTTT. V is TRBV5-1 and J is TRBJ2-3, with 11 bases matching TRBD2. CDR1 is SGHRS, CDR2 YFSETQ, per germline. The J segment lost 3 bases and the V segment lost 4 bases, leaving 16 bases of the junction unmatched. The CDR3 spans 19 residues.

V gene TRBV6-6 combines with J gene TRBJ2-7; TRBD1 might be the D (5 bases). Germline loops: CDR1 MNHNY, CDR2 SVGAGI (reference sequence). There are 14 residues in the CDR3. V shed 1 base and J shed 4 bases, with 11 bases lying between them. The CDR3 reads CASSYWLGDYEQYF. The CDR3, as DNA: TGTGCCAGCAGTTACTGGCTAGGGGATTACGAGCAGTACTTC.

The chain carries TRBV19 and TRBJ1-5; D perhaps matches TRBD1 (5 bases). This CDR3 spans 13 amino acids. Germline V gives CDR1 LNHDA, CDR2 SQIVND (reference sequence). Trimming removed 7 bases at V and 4 bases at J, with 11 bases between. The CDR3 sequence: CASKTAPNQPQHF. The DNA for the CDR3 is TGTGCCAGTAAGACAGCCCCTAATCAGCCCCAGCATTTT.

The chain combines TRBV15 with TRBJ1-2; 9 bases align to TRBD1. CDR1 and CDR2 (germline): LNHNV, YYDKDF (reference sequence). This CDR3 is built from 17 residues. The trim removed 0 bases at V and 4 bases at J, leaving 9 bases unmatched. CDR3 DNA sequence: TGTGCCACCAGCAGAGATCGGGGACAGGGAGTGATCTATGGCTACACCTTC. Translating gives CATSRDRGQGVIYGYTF.

The V gene is TRBV18, the J gene TRBJ2-1; 11 bases match TRBD1. The CDR3 runs 17 residues. Trimming at V came to 4 bases and at J to 0 bases, leaving 5 bases not matched to a gene. Germline V lookup: CDR1 KGHSH, CDR2 LQKENI. CDR3 in amino acids: CASSLGQGASSYNEQFF. The CDR3 DNA reads TGTGCCAGCTCACTTGGACAGGGGGCTAGCTCCTACAATGAGCAGTTCTTC.